This T cell receptor beta chain was recovered during a study of CD8 T cells in ankylosing spondylitis. Researchers built TCR beta libraries using quantitative 5'-RACE with molecular barcodes. From the 5' RACE reads, TCRdb called clonotypes with MiXCR, one entry per CDR3 protein. The sample carries 150,000 to 200,000 distinct CDR3 sequences, under 14% recorded once. The study, taken as a whole, reports: It was reported that disease-linked clones were significantly enriched in matched ankylosing spondylitis synovial fluid. Relatively scarce in peripheral blood, disease-linked clones were CD8+. For ankylosing spondylitis blood, a TCR beta motif of seven to nine highly homologous variants appeared characteristic.

This clonotype occurred many times. Its antigen is unidentified. The germline gives CDR1 MNHEY, CDR2 SMNVEV (reference sequence). CDR3 length: 16 residues. J gave up 2 bases and V 4 bases, and 4 bases lay outside the gene matches. The specimen was blood, either unsorted or a sorted T cell fraction (not recorded which). The chain is built from TRBV27 and TRBJ2-3; 12 positions match TRBD2. The receptor comes from a male donor with ankylosing spondylitis or in good health (not recorded which). The CDR3 DNA is TGTGCCAGCAGTTCTCTAGCGGGGGGGATCACAGATACGCAGTATTTT. It translates to CASSSLAGGITDTQYF.